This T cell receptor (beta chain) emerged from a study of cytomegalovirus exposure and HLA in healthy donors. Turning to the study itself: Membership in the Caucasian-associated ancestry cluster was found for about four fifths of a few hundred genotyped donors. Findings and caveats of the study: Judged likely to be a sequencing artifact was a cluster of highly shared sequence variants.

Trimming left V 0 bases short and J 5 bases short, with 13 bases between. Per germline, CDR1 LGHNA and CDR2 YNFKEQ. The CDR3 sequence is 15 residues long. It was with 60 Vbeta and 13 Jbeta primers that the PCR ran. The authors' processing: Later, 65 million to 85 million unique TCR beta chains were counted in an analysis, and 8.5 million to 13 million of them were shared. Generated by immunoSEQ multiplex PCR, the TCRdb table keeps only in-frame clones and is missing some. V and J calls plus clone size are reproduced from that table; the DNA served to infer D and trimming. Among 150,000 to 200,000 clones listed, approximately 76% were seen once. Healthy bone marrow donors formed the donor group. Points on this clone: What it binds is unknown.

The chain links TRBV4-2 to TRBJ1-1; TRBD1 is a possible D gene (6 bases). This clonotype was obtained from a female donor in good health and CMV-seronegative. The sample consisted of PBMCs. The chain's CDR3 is CASSQELTGQTEAFF. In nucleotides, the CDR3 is TGTGCCAGCAGCCAAGAGTTAACAGGGCAGACTGAAGCTTTCTTT.